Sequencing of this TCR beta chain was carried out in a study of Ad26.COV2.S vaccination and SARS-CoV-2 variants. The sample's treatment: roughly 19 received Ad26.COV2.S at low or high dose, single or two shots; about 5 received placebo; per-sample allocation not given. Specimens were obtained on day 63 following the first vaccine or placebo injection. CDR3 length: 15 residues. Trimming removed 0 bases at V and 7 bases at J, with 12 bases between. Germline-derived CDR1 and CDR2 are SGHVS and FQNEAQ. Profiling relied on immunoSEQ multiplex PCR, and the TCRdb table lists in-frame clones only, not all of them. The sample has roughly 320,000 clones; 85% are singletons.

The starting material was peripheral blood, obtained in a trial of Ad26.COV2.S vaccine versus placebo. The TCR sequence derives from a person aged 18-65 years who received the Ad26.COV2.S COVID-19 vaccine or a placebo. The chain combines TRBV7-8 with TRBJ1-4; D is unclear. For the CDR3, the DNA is TGTGCCAGCAGCTTAGCTATCCGATTCGGTGAAAAACTGTTTTTT. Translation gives CASSLAIRFGEKLFF.